This T cell receptor (beta chain) emerged from a study of OX40 agonist ivuxolimab in advanced cancers. Method: immunoSEQ multiplex PCR; TCRdb's copy keeps in-frame clones and lacks some. Here the sample spans tens of thousands of clones, approximately 80% being singletons. CDR3 length: 13 amino acids. The ends lost 2 bases at V and 6 bases at J; junction bases unmatched: 4. Germline CDR1 SGHRS, CDR2 YFSETQ. The sequencing used CD4+ or CD8+ T cells sorted from blood, collected in a trial of the OX40 agonist ivuxolimab. The chain employs TRBV5-1 and TRBJ2-7; 8 bases agree with TRBD2. The clonotype originates from an adult with an advanced solid tumor such as melanoma, head and neck, liver or kidney cancer. CDR3 sequence (DNA): TGCGCCAGCAGCTTCGAAGCGGGAGTCGAGCAGTACTTC. This translates into CASSFEAGVEQYF.